This record concerns one T cell receptor (beta chain) sequence. In the original analysis: By means of reference gene primer amplification, nucleated cell counts were estimated. Method: immunoSEQ multiplex PCR; TCRdb's copy keeps in-frame clones and lacks some. The V and J calls and clone size are taken from that table; D and trimming were inferred from the DNA. The sample yields over 300,000 clones, about 90% seen once. The source of the sample is a study of blood T cell repertoires in COVID-19. Overall study: From T cells, B-cell-depleted T cells, or PBMCs came the material, which was cDNA or gDNA.

This CDR3 contains 15 residues. V shed 6 bases, J shed 7 bases, and the junction held 12 bases outside the gene matches. CDR1 and CDR2 (germline): MNHEY, SMNVEV (reference sequence). Sequencing used peripheral blood. This TCR was recovered from a man aged 35 to 55 with acute or convalescent COVID-19. This chain joins TRBV27 and TRBJ2-1; TRBD1 matches 7 bases. The CDR3 loop is CASSQTWGRGNEQFF. The CDR3 DNA follows: TGTGCCAGCAGCCAAACCTGGGGCAGGGGGAATGAGCAGTTCTTC.